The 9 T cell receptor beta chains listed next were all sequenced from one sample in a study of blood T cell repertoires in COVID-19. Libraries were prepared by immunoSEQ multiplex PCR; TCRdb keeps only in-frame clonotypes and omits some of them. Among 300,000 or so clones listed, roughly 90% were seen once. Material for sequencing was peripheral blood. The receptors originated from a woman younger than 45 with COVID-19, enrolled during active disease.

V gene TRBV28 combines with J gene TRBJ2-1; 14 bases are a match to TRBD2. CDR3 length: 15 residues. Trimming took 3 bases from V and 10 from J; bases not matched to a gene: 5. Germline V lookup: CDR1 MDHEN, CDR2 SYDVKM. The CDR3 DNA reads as TGTGCCAGCAGTTTCCGGACTAGCGGGAGGAGCGAGCAGTTCTTC. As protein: CASSFRTSGRSEQFF. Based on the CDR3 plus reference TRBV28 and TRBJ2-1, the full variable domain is DVKVTQSSRYLVKRTGEKVFLECVQDMDHENMFWYRQDPGLGLRLIYFSYDVKMKEKGDIPEGYSVSREKKERFSLILESASTNQTSMYLCASSFRTSGRSEQFFGPGTRLTVL.

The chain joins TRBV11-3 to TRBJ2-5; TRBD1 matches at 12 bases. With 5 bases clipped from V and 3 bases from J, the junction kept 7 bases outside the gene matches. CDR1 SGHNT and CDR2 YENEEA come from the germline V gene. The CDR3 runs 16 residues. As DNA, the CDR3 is TGTGCCAGCAGCCCAGGCGGGACAGGGGGCGAAGAGACCCAGTACTTC. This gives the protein CASSPGGTGGEETQYF.

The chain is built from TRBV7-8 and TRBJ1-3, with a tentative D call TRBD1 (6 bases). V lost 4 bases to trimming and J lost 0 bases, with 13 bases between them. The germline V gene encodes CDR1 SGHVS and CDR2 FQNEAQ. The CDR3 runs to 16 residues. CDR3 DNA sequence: TGTGCCAGCAGCTCACAGGGACGGAGCTCTGGAAACACCATATATTTT. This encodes CASSSQGRSSGNTIYF.

The CDR3 loop reads CASSLAPGNTEAFF. CDR3 coding DNA: TGTGCCAGCAGCTTAGCACCCGGGAACACTGAAGCTTTCTTT. The chain carries TRBV7-2 and TRBJ1-1; D is undetermined. This CDR3 contains 14 residues. Germline CDR1 and CDR2: SGHTA and FQGNSA. V lost 0 bases to trimming and J lost 1 base, with 6 bases between them.

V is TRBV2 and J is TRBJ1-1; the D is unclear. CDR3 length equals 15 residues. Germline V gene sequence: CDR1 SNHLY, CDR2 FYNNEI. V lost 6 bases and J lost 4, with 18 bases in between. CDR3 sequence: CASRTQTGKGTEAFF. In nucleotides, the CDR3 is TGTGCCAGCAGAACCCAAACGGGGAAAGGCACTGAAGCTTTCTTT.

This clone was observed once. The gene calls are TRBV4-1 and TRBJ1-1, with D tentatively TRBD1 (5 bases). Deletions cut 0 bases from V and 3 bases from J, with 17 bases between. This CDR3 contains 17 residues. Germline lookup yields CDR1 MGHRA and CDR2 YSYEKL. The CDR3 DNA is TGCGCCAGCAGCCAAGACGCAGGGATGGGCTTGGACACTGAAGCTTTCTTT. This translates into CASSQDAGMGLDTEAFF.

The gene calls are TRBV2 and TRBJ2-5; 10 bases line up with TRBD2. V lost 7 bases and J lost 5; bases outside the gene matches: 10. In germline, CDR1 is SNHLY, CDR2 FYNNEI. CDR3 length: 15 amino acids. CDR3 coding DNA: TGTGCCAGCATGCGAGCGGGAGGGCCCCGGGAGACCCAGTACTTC. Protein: CASMRAGGPRETQYF.

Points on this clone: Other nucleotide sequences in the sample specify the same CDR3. CDR3 loop: CASSSLTVYEQYF. In nucleotides, the CDR3 is TGTGCCAGCAGTTCCCTGACAGTTTACGAGCAGTACTTC. This sequence joins TRBV12-3 or TRBV12-4 and TRBJ2-7, with D maybe TRBD1 (5 bases). Trimming took off 4 bases at V and 4 bases at J, with 11 bases between the two ends. The CDR3 has 13 residues.

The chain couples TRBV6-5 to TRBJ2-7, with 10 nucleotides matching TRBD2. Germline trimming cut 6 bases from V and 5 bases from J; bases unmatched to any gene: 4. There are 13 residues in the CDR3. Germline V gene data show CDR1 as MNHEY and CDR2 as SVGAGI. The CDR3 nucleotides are TGTGCCAGCAGAGCAGCGGGAGGGCACGAGCAGTACTTC. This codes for CASRAAGGHEQYF.